Each of the 22 T cell receptor beta chains below was sequenced from the same sample in a study of cytotoxic CD8 clonotypes in ibrutinib-treated CLL. Libraries were prepared by immunoSEQ multiplex PCR; TCRdb keeps only in-frame clonotypes and omits some of them. The sample contains nearly 300,000 clones, roughly four fifths of which appear only once. Sequenced here: PBMCs, sampled at disease progression, from a patient treated with ibrutinib. Receptors were obtained from a human donor with chronic lymphocytic leukemia.

The genes are TRBV7-8 and TRBJ1-1; the match to TRBD1 covers 8 bases. The CDR3 runs to 15 residues. Trimming cost V 5 bases and J 0 bases; bases outside gene matches: 5. Germline values: CDR1 SGHVS, CDR2 FQNEAQ. This CDR3 reads CASSPQGALNTEAFF. In nucleotides, the CDR3 is TGTGCCAGCAGCCCTCAGGGGGCCCTGAACACTGAAGCTTTCTTT.

The CDR3 nucleotides are TGTGCCAGCACCTCCCGCGGAACCGGGGAGCTGTTTTTT. Its protein is CASTSRGTGELFF. J is TRBJ2-2 and V is TRBV7-9, with unresolved D. CDR1 and CDR2 from the germline V gene are SEHNR and FQNEAQ (reference sequence). The V end lost 7 bases, the J end lost 5 bases, and 11 bases lay between the germline ends. The CDR3 runs to 13 residues.

V is TRBV28 and J is TRBJ2-3, with 10 nucleotides matching TRBD2. Germline CDR1 is MDHEN and CDR2 is SYDVKM. V lost 5 bases to trimming and J lost 6 bases; unmatched junction nucleotides: 11. This CDR3 is 16 amino acids long. The CDR3 spells CASSPPGLADRDTQYF. The DNA of the CDR3 is TGTGCCAGCAGTCCTCCCGGACTAGCGGACAGGGATACGCAGTATTTT.

The chain joins TRBV5-1 to TRBJ2-7; 7 nucleotides align to TRBD1. Per the germline V gene, CDR1 is SGHRS and CDR2 is YFSETQ. There are 16 residues in the CDR3. Trimming at V came to 0 bases and at J to 6 bases, leaving 12 bases not matched to a gene. CDR3 in DNA: TGCGCCAGCAGCTTGGCCGGGTCTCGGGACAGAGGCGAGCAGTACTTC. Its protein product is CASSLAGSRDRGEQYF.

V gene TRBV19 combines with J gene TRBJ2-2; the D is unclear. Germline assignment: CDR1 LNHDA and CDR2 SQIVND (reference sequence). The CDR3 length is 12 residues. Trimming left V 1 base short and J 7 bases short, with 4 bases between. CDR3: CASSIVVGELFF. CDR3 sequence (DNA): TGTGCCAGTAGTATAGTAGTCGGGGAGCTGTTTTTT.

V gene TRBV20-1 combines with J gene TRBJ2-3; D uncertain. Germline CDR1 and CDR2: DFQATT and SNEGSKA (reference sequence). Trimming pared 7 bases from V and 2 bases from J, leaving 7 bases between. This CDR3 contains 11 residues. This CDR3 reads CSGGLTDTQYF. CDR3 coding DNA: TGCAGTGGGGGTCTCACAGATACGCAGTATTTT.

The sample holds one count of this clone. This CDR3 is also generated by other DNA sequences in the sample. The chain carries TRBV5-6 and TRBJ2-7; D perhaps matches TRBD1 (6 bases). This CDR3 is 13 amino acids long. V shed 4 bases and J shed 0 bases, with 8 bases lying between them. Germline assignment: CDR1 SGHDT and CDR2 YYEEEE. CDR3 in amino acids: CASSLGASYEQYF. The CDR3 DNA reads TGTGCCAGCAGCCTGGGGGCCTCCTACGAGCAGTACTTC.

This clone showed up just once. This chain connects TRBV4-2 to TRBJ2-7; TRBD1 agrees at 9 bases. The length of the CDR3 is 15 residues. The V gene's germline CDR1 is LGHNA and CDR2 YNFKEQ. The J segment lost 3 bases and the V segment lost 2 bases, leaving 5 bases of the junction unmatched. CDR3 in DNA: TGTGCCAGCAGCCAATACAGGGGGCCCTACTACGAGCAGTACTTC. Encoded protein: CASSQYRGPYYEQYF.

V and J are TRBV4-1 and TRBJ2-1, with 12 bases lining up with TRBD2. Germline V gives CDR1 MGHRA, CDR2 YSYEKL. This CDR3 is 16 amino acids long. J was trimmed by 6 bases and V by 1 base; bases with no gene match: 4. The CDR3 nucleotides read TGCGCCAGCAGCCAAGGGGCTAGCGGGAGGGCCAATGAGCAGTTCTTC. Translated: CASSQGASGRANEQFF.

This clone is a singleton in its sample. The chain combines TRBV11-2 with TRBJ2-7, with D maybe TRBD2 (6 bases). The CDR3 contains 15 residues. Trimming left V 5 bases short and J 2 bases short, with 16 bases between. Germline CDR1 reads SGHAT; CDR2 reads FQNNGV. As DNA, the CDR3 is TGTGCCAGCAGCCCAAAGGGACTGGGGACCTACGAGCAGTACTTC. This codes for CASSPKGLGTYEQYF. Supplemented by reference TRBV11-2 and TRBJ2-7, the full variable domain reads EAGVAQSPRYKIIEKRQSVAFWCNPISGHATLYWYQQILGQGPKLLIQFQNNGVVDDSQLPKDRFSAERLKGVDSTLKIQPAKLEDSAVYLCASSPKGLGTYEQYFGPGTRLTVT.

The chain recombines TRBV6-5 with TRBJ2-3, with 8 positions matching TRBD2. Germline values: CDR1 MNHEY, CDR2 SVGAGI. V shed 0 bases and J 2 bases; nucleotides not matched to a gene: 4. The CDR3 runs 16 residues. The CDR3, as DNA: TGTGCCAGCAGTTACTCCAGCGGGGGAATCACAGATACGCAGTATTTT. Its translation is CASSYSSGGITDTQYF.

The V gene is TRBV4-2, the J gene TRBJ2-1, with D perhaps matching TRBD1 or TRBD2 (5 bases each). The CDR3 totals 14 residues. Trimming took off 5 bases at V and 12 bases at J, with 20 bases between the two ends. CDR1 is LGHNA, CDR2 YNFKEQ, per germline. The CDR3 region is CASSLRSPRGGQFF. The CDR3, as DNA: TGTGCCAGCAGCTTGAGGTCCCCCCGTGGGGGGCAGTTCTTC.

The rearrangement links TRBV7-2 to TRBJ2-7; 12 nucleotides agree with TRBD2. The length of the CDR3 is 16 residues. CDR1 and CDR2 (germline): SGHTA, FQGNSA. V lost 2 bases, J lost 3 bases, and 5 bases stayed unmatched. The CDR3 DNA is TGTGCCAGCAGCTTATCCGGGACTAGCGGGTACTACGAGCAGTACTTC. This translates into CASSLSGTSGYYEQYF.

The chain couples TRBV7-3 to TRBJ1-2; D possibly corresponds to TRBD1 (5 bases). V lost 2 bases and J lost 6, with 13 bases in between. CDR3 length: 14 amino acids. Looked up from germline, CDR1 is SGHTA and CDR2 is FQGTGA. The CDR3 nucleotides are TGTGCCAGCAGCTTACGGTGGGACGTTGATGGCTACACCTTC. Its translation is CASSLRWDVDGYTF.

This clone was detected a few times. The chain uses TRBV29-1 and TRBJ2-2, with D unresolved. With 3 bases removed from V and 2 bases from J, the gap between germline ends came to 4 bases. Germline loops: CDR1 SQVTM, CDR2 ANQGSEA. The length of the CDR3 is 12 residues. The CDR3 region is CSVDTNTGELFF. DNA for the CDR3: TGCAGCGTTGACACAAACACCGGGGAGCTGTTTTTT.

This clone was detected only a few times. The chain uses TRBV2 and TRBJ1-2, with D perhaps TRBD1 (6 bases). The CDR3 spans 13 residues. Germline V gene lookup returns CDR1 SNHLY and CDR2 FYNNEI. V lost 7 bases and J 5 bases, leaving 14 bases between the germline ends. The CDR3 nucleotides are TGTGCCAGCACCGGGACACTCCGATATGGCTACACCTTC. Protein: CASTGTLRYGYTF.

J is TRBJ2-5 and V is TRBV18; TRBD1 aligns across 10 bases. CDR1 and CDR2 from the germline V gene are KGHSH and LQKENI. The CDR3 contains 15 residues. V shed 5 bases and J 5 bases; nucleotides not matched to a gene: 8. CDR3 sequence: CASSTDRGREETQYF. The DNA for the CDR3 is TGTGCCAGCTCAACCGACAGGGGGCGCGAGGAGACCCAGTACTTC.

This chain links TRBV29-1 with TRBJ1-2; the D is unclear. The V gene's germline CDR1 is SQVTM and CDR2 ANQGSEA. This CDR3 is 14 amino acids long. V was shortened by 7 bases and J by 4 bases, with 19 bases between the two germline ends. CDR3 region: CSEHSLVAGYGYTF. Here the CDR3 DNA reads TGCAGCGAACACAGTCTCGTTGCAGGCTATGGCTACACCTTC.

The chain employs TRBV7-3 and TRBJ2-5, with TRBD1 matching 10 bases. CDR1 SGHTA and CDR2 FQGTGA come from the germline V gene. Losses at the gene ends were 10 bases for V and 2 bases for J; bases not matched to a gene: 4. The CDR3 is 13 amino acids. The CDR3 region is CANADRGQETQYF. The CDR3 bases are TGTGCCAACGCGGACAGGGGGCAAGAGACCCAGTACTTC.

This sequence joins TRBV27 and TRBJ2-2; no clear D. Per germline, CDR1 MNHEY and CDR2 SMNVEV (reference sequence). The CDR3 is made up of 14 amino acids. V lost 4 bases to trimming and J lost 2 bases, with 8 bases between them. As DNA, the CDR3 is TGTGCCAGCAGTTGGGCCGGAAACACCGGGGAGCTGTTTTTT. This gives the protein CASSWAGNTGELFF.

The rearrangement links TRBV7-9 to TRBJ2-2, with D perhaps matching TRBD2 (6 bases). CDR3 length: 16 residues. Germline V CDR1 and CDR2: SEHNR, FQNEAQ (reference sequence). The V gene lost 2 bases and the J gene lost 4 bases, with 14 bases spanning the gap. CDR3 nucleotide sequence: TGTGCCAGCAGCTTATCGGACCTAGCGTCCACCGGGGAGCTGTTTTTT. This translates into CASSLSDLASTGELFF.

The chain employs TRBV9 and TRBJ1-2; no definite D call. CDR1 SGDLS and CDR2 YYNGEE come from the germline V gene. The ends were cut back, 4 bases at V and 14 bases at J, with 15 bases in the middle. The CDR3 contains 11 residues. The CDR3 sequence: CASSPREGWTF. The DNA of the CDR3 is TGTGCCAGCAGCCCCCGGGAGGGTTGGACCTTC.